The 22 T cell receptor beta chains listed next were all sequenced from one sample in a study of Graves' ophthalmopathy and Graves' hyperthyroidism. Amplification from RNA transcripts yielded the TCR beta CDR3 regions. Amplification began with first-round RT-PCR using HTBI primers, then second-round multiplex PCR was performed. TCRdb re-analysed the multiplex PCR reads in MiXCR, keeping a single row per CDR3 protein. The sample contains hundreds of thousands of distinct CDR3 sequences, under 25% of which appear only once. The sequencing input was peripheral blood. The origin of the receptors is a woman aged 18-29 years with stable Graves' hyperthyroidism.

In this sample, this clonotype turned up many times. The J gene is TRBJ2-7, the V gene TRBV5-1; D gene uncertain. This CDR3 is built from 13 residues. Germline values: CDR1 SGHRS, CDR2 YFSETQ. Trimming took off 0 bases at V and 2 bases at J, with 6 bases between the two ends. CDR3 in DNA: TGCGCCAGCAGCTTGGCAGCAGCCTACGAGCAGTACTTC. It is translated as CASSLAAAYEQYF.

In this sample, this clonotype turned up many times. This chain uses TRBV29-1 with TRBJ2-7, with unresolved D. V was pared by 1 base and J by 9 bases, with 16 bases between. The CDR3 extends over 13 amino acids. Germline-derived CDR1 and CDR2 are SQVTM and ANQGSEA. CDR3 sequence: CSVEVEPLGTQYF. The CDR3 DNA is TGCAGCGTTGAAGTGGAACCCCTAGGAACGCAGTACTTC.

The rearrangement links TRBV28 to TRBJ2-5; 7 nucleotides agree with TRBD1. The CDR3 consists of 13 residues. Trimming took 3 bases from V and 5 from J; bases not matched to a gene: 3. Germline loops: CDR1 MDHEN, CDR2 SYDVKM. The CDR3 region is CASSLGQSETQYF. The CDR3 region has the DNA TGTGCCAGCAGTTTGGGACAGTCCGAGACCCAGTACTTC.

This clonotype has at least ten counts. The V gene is TRBV7-2, the J gene TRBJ2-7, with 9 bases fitting TRBD2. This CDR3 is 16 amino acids long. V lost 3 bases, J lost 4 bases, and 10 bases stayed unmatched. CDR1 and CDR2 (germline): SGHTA, FQGNSA. The CDR3 reads CASSFSPSGRWYEQYF. Here the CDR3 DNA reads TGTGCCAGCAGCTTTAGCCCGAGCGGGAGGTGGTACGAGCAGTACTTC.

This clonotype was seen ten or more times. The chain is built from TRBV6-1 and TRBJ2-5; D is ambiguous. Per germline, CDR1 MNHNS and CDR2 SASEGT. Trimming stripped 5 bases from V and 5 bases from J, with 9 bases between. The length of the CDR3 is 12 residues. In DNA, the CDR3 is TGTGCCAGCAGTCGGTCCGGGGAGACCCAGTACTTC. This codes for CASSRSGETQYF.

At least ten counts were recorded for this clonotype. V usage is TRBV6-2 or TRBV6-3 and J usage is TRBJ1-5; the match to TRBD1 covers 7 bases. CDR1 is MNHEY and CDR2 is SVGEGT in the germline V gene. After removal of 6 bases from V and 4 bases from J, the junction contained 12 bases not matched to a gene. The CDR3 length is 16 residues. The CDR3 bases are TGTGCCAGCAGGACTTACCGGGGACAGCTAAATCAGCCCCAGCATTTT. This translates into CASRTYRGQLNQPQHF.

A word on this clonotype: A much bigger clone sits one base away, suggesting this may be a read error. CDR3: CASSEEEGPSYEQYF. CDR3 nucleotides: TGTGCCAGCAGTGAAGAGGAGGGCCCTTCCTACGAGCAGTACTTC. The chain uses TRBV6-1 and TRBJ2-7; TRBD2 might be the D (6 bases). Germline V gene data show CDR1 as MNHNS and CDR2 as SASEGT. The CDR3 runs to 15 residues. Trimming took 1 base from V and 1 from J, leaving 11 bases between them.

Many counts were recorded for this clonotype. A much more abundant neighbour one base away suggests this may be a read error. The genes are TRBV2 and TRBJ2-7; 9 bases align to TRBD1. The CDR3 is 14 amino acids. In germline, CDR1 is SNHLY, CDR2 FYNNEI. The V gene end was trimmed by 3 bases and the J gene end by 2 bases; junction bases not matched to a gene: 2. CDR3 sequence reads: CASSDGTGTYEQYF. CDR3 coding DNA: TGTGCCAGCAGTGACGGGACAGGGACCTACGAGCAGTACTTC.

The CDR3 loop reads CASGAGPRSGNTIYF. Written as DNA, the CDR3 is TGTGCCAGCGGCGCCGGGCCCCGCTCTGGAAACACCATATATTTT. V gene TRBV11-1 combines with J gene TRBJ1-3; no clear D gene. Germline V gene lookup returns CDR1 SGHAT and CDR2 FQDESV (reference sequence). Deletions cut 8 bases from V and 0 bases from J, with 14 bases between. The CDR3 contains 15 residues.

At least ten counts were recorded for this clonotype. The chain has TRBV10-1 and TRBJ2-7; 9 bases match TRBD1. Trimming at V came to 2 bases and at J to 1 base, leaving 6 bases not matched to a gene. Germline V gene data show CDR1 as WNHNN and CDR2 as SYGVQD (reference sequence). This CDR3 has 16 residues. The CDR3 protein is CASSEPATGGSYEQYF. CDR3 nucleotide sequence: TGCGCCAGCAGTGAGCCGGCGACAGGGGGTTCCTACGAGCAGTACTTC.

This rearrangement joins TRBV7-6 to TRBJ2-7; D ambiguous. This CDR3 is built from 13 residues. V was pared by 0 bases and J by 6 bases, with 9 bases between. The V gene's germline CDR1 is SGHVS and CDR2 FNYEAQ. CDR3 residues: CASSLAGWGEQYF. CDR3 DNA: TGTGCCAGCAGCTTAGCCGGTTGGGGCGAGCAGTACTTC.

This clonotype was seen at least ten times. Here the CDR3 reads CASSLAGGAFTTEAFF. The DNA for the CDR3 is TGTGCCAGCAGCTTAGCAGGGGGCGCATTTACCACTGAAGCTTTCTTT. V usage is TRBV7-2 and J usage is TRBJ1-1; TRBD1 agrees at 7 bases. This CDR3 spans 16 amino acids. Trimming at V came to 0 bases and at J to 4 bases, leaving 8 bases not matched to a gene. The germline CDR1 and CDR2 sequences are SGHTA and FQGNSA.

This clonotype was detected a few times. Its ends do not fully match the called genes, so a read error is possible. The rearrangement uses TRBV9 and TRBJ1-2; tentatively, D is TRBD1 (5 bases). The CDR3 extends over 16 amino acids. The germline gives CDR1 SGDLS, CDR2 YYNGEE. This chain's CDR3 is CASGVADYPGTYGYTF. As DNA, the CDR3 is TGTGCCAGCGGCGTAGCCGACTATCCCGGGACCTATGGCTACACCTTC. The variable domain in full, with the rest retrieved from reference TRBV9 and TRBJ1-2, is DSGVTQTPKHLITATGQRVTLRCSPRSGDLSVYWYQQSLDQGLQFLIQYYNGEERAKGNILERFSAQQFPDLHSELNLSSLELGDSALYFCASGVADYPGTYGYTFGSGTRLTVV.

This clonotype was counted only a few times. The rearrangement links TRBV24-1 to TRBJ2-2; unclear D gene. V dropped 5 bases and J dropped 3 bases, with 15 bases sitting between them. Germline V gene sequence: CDR1 KGHDR, CDR2 SFDVKD. This CDR3 has 16 residues. The CDR3 DNA reads as TGTGCCACCAGTGCGAGATTTCCCCTACACACCGGGGAGCTGTTTTTT. It codes for CATSARFPLHTGELFF.

This clonotype occurred many times. V is TRBV3-1 and J is TRBJ1-1; D unresolved. Trimming cost V 9 bases and J 3 bases, with 14 bases left between them. The CDR3 is 13 residues long. CDR1 and CDR2 from the germline V gene are LGHDT and YNNKEL (reference sequence). The DNA of the CDR3 is TGTGCCAGTTCCACGAGTCGTGACACTGAAGCTTTCTTT. Translation gives CASSTSRDTEAFF.

At least ten counts were recorded for this clonotype. The chain links TRBV9 to TRBJ2-5; D is perhaps TRBD2 (6 bases). Deletions cut 0 bases from V and 5 bases from J, with 11 bases between. The CDR3 covers 14 residues. Looked up from germline, CDR1 is SGDLS and CDR2 is YYNGEE. CDR3 residues: CASSVGGRRETQYF. The CDR3 DNA sequence: TGTGCCAGCAGCGTAGGTGGGAGGAGGGAGACCCAGTACTTC. Supplemented by reference TRBV9 and TRBJ2-5, the full variable domain reads DSGVTQTPKHLITATGQRVTLRCSPRSGDLSVYWYQQSLDQGLQFLIQYYNGEERAKGNILERFSAQQFPDLHSELNLSSLELGDSALYFCASSVGGRRETQYFGPGTRLLVL.

This clonotype has only a few counts. This chain connects TRBV27 to TRBJ1-6; D is ambiguous. This CDR3 region has 12 residues. Trimming pared 10 bases from V and 10 bases from J, leaving 14 bases between. Germline lookup yields CDR1 MNHEY and CDR2 SMNVEV (reference sequence). The CDR3 is CATTRIGSPLHF. The DNA of the CDR3 is TGTGCCACCACCAGAATAGGCTCACCCCTCCACTTT.

The V and J genes are TRBV6-1 and TRBJ1-2, with D possibly TRBD1 on 6 matching bases. V lost 1 base, J lost 2 bases, and 11 bases lay in between. This CDR3 has 15 amino acids. Germline V gene data show CDR1 as MNHNS and CDR2 as SASEGT. The CDR3 loop is CASSEGPTGNYGYTF. CDR3 DNA: TGTGCCAGCAGTGAAGGGCCCACAGGGAACTATGGCTACACCTTC.

The gene calls are TRBV5-8 and TRBJ2-5; perhaps TRBD1 as D (6 bases). CDR1 is SGHTS and CDR2 is YDEGEE in the germline V gene. This CDR3 comprises 15 residues. V lost 4 bases and J lost 2, with 15 bases in between. The CDR3 region has the DNA TGTGCCAGCAGCCAAGGGACACTTCAACAAGAGACCCAGTACTTC. Encoded protein: CASSQGTLQQETQYF. The whole variable domain, remainder taken from reference TRBV5-8 and TRBJ2-5, is EAGVTQSPTHLIKTRGQQATLRCSPISGHTSVYWYQQALGLGLQFLLWYDEGEERNRGNFPPRFSGRQFPNYSSELNVNALELEDSALYLCASSQGTLQQETQYFGPGTRLLVL.

The chain employs TRBV4-3 and TRBJ1-1, with D perhaps matching TRBD1 (5 bases). V was clipped by 2 bases and J by 0 bases, with 10 bases between them. Germline CDR1 reads LGHNA; CDR2 reads YSLEER. The CDR3 loop spans 15 amino acids. In DNA, the CDR3 is TGCGCCAGCAGCCAAAGTTGGGGGATGAACACTGAAGCTTTCTTT. Translating gives CASSQSWGMNTEAFF.

This clonotype was observed many times. The chain links TRBV11-2 to TRBJ1-5; D is undetermined. Germline CDR1 and CDR2: SGHAT and FQNNGV. There are 14 residues in the CDR3. Trimming left V 5 bases short and J 6 bases short, with 14 bases between. The CDR3: CASSEQQGSQPQHF. The CDR3, as DNA: TGTGCCAGCAGCGAACAACAAGGTAGTCAGCCCCAGCATTTT.

The genes are TRBV28 and TRBJ2-2, with D perhaps being TRBD1 or TRBD2 (6 bases each). Germline loops: CDR1 MDHEN, CDR2 SYDVKM. V lost 10 bases and J lost 7, with 22 bases in between. The CDR3 is made up of 15 amino acids. CDR3 protein: CAIQEGVKYGGELFF. DNA for the CDR3: TGTGCCATCCAGGAGGGGGTGAAGTATGGCGGGGAGCTGTTTTTT.